The next 32 T cell receptor beta chains were all read from a single sample in a study of blood T cell repertoires in COVID-19 (dated by TCRdb to between 2020 and 2021). Libraries came from the immunoSEQ multiplex PCR assay. Not all clones reach the TCRdb copy of this immuneACCESS table, which keeps in-frame sequences only. Checked studies attribute under half of the gap to unresolved V genes and leave the rest unexplained. Within this sample are 200,000 to 300,000 clones, with roughly 86% of them counted one time only. The ten largest clones capture around 9.1% of the sample. The material sequenced was peripheral blood. These receptors originate from a man in his forties or fifties who had recovered from COVID-19.

The J gene is TRBJ2-7, the V gene TRBV7-3, with 11 bases lining up with TRBD2. Looked up from germline, CDR1 is SGHTA and CDR2 is FQGTGA. The CDR3 is 14 residues long. With 4 bases clipped from V and 5 bases from J, the junction kept 4 bases outside the gene matches. The CDR3 region has the DNA TGTGCCAGCAGCTCGTCGGGACTAGCGGACGAGCAGTACTTC. This sequence encodes CASSSSGLADEQYF.

The chain combines TRBV5-6 with TRBJ1-1, with unresolved D. Germline V lookup: CDR1 SGHDT, CDR2 YYEEEE. The CDR3 covers 15 residues. V lost 0 bases to trimming and J lost 0 bases, with 9 bases between them. The CDR3 spells CASSLVTVMNTEAFF. CDR3 nucleotide sequence: TGTGCCAGCAGCTTGGTTACGGTGATGAACACTGAAGCTTTCTTT. The variable domain in full, with the rest retrieved from reference TRBV5-6 and TRBJ1-1, is DAGVTQSPTHLIKTRGQQVTLRCSPKSGHDTVSWYQQALGQGPQFIFQYYEEEERQRGNFPDRFSGHQFPNYSSELNVNALLLGDSALYLCASSLVTVMNTEAFFGQGTRLTVV.

V gene TRBV21-1 combines with J gene TRBJ2-3; TRBD1, as called in the table, went unchecked against the DNA. TRBV21-1 is designated a pseudogene. The CDR3 runs to 14 residues. The CDR3 sequence is CASNKGSYADTQYF. In DNA, the CDR3 is TGTGCCAGCAACAAGGGCTCTTACGCAGATACGCAGTATTTT.

V usage is TRBV21-1 and J usage is TRBJ1-5; TRBD1, as called in the table, went unchecked against the DNA. TRBV21-1 is classified as a pseudogene. The CDR3 extends over 14 amino acids. The CDR3, as DNA: TGTGCCAGCAGCAGAATACAGGGAAATCAGCCCCAGCATTTT. It is translated as CASSRIQGNQPQHF.

This chain connects TRBV7-2 to TRBJ1-6; unclear D gene. Germline lookup yields CDR1 SGHTA and CDR2 FQGNSA. V lost 0 bases and J 10 bases, leaving 13 bases between the germline ends. This CDR3 spans 15 amino acids. The CDR3 spells CASSLALGSESPLHF. DNA for the CDR3: TGTGCCAGCAGCTTAGCACTGGGTTCGGAGTCACCCCTCCACTTT.

V is TRBV6-6 and J is TRBJ1-3; 8 positions agree with TRBD1. J was trimmed by 0 bases and V by 6 bases; bases with no gene match: 4. The CDR3 is made up of 15 amino acids. Per germline, CDR1 MNHNY and CDR2 SVGAGI (reference sequence). CDR3 loop: CASRETGASGNTIYF. The CDR3 DNA reads as TGTGCCAGCAGAGAGACAGGGGCCTCTGGAAACACCATATATTTT.

This chain's CDR3 is CASRSGFGETQYF. CDR3 nucleotides: TGTGCCAGCAGGTCGGGATTTGGAGAGACCCAGTACTTC. This chain links TRBV7-9 with TRBJ2-5, with a tentative D call TRBD2 (5 bases). The CDR3 runs 13 residues. V was cut by 6 bases and J by 4 bases, with 12 bases left in between. CDR1 SEHNR and CDR2 FQNEAQ come from the germline V gene (reference sequence).

The chain uses TRBV5-4 and TRBJ1-6; the D is unclear. V lost 0 bases and J 0 bases, leaving 10 bases between the germline ends. The germline V gene has CDR1 SGHNT and CDR2 YYREEE (reference sequence). CDR3 length: 17 amino acids. CDR3 sequence (DNA): TGTGCCAGCAGCTTGGGTCCGAAGAGCTCCTATAATTCACCCCTCCACTTT. Its protein is CASSLGPKSSYNSPLHF.

The chain uses TRBV18 and TRBJ1-1; TRBD1 agrees at 9 bases. Trimming took 4 bases from V and 0 from J; bases not matched to a gene: 6. CDR1 is KGHSH, CDR2 LQKENI, per germline. This CDR3 contains 16 residues. CDR3 in amino acids: CASSRDRGEMNTEAFF. The CDR3 DNA reads TGTGCCAGCTCACGAGACAGGGGGGAAATGAACACTGAAGCTTTCTTT.

V is TRBV27 and J is TRBJ2-3; D not resolved. This CDR3 has 13 residues. V was shortened by 3 bases and J by 6 bases, with 10 bases between the two germline ends. Germline V gene data show CDR1 as MNHEY and CDR2 as SMNVEV (reference sequence). The CDR3 bases are TGTGCCAGCAGTTTCCAGTCCGGGGATACGCAGTATTTT. It specifies CASSFQSGDTQYF.

The chain uses TRBV19 and TRBJ1-3; D not certain. The length of the CDR3 is 16 residues. V dropped 5 bases and J dropped 4 bases, with 18 bases sitting between them. The V gene's germline CDR1 is LNHDA and CDR2 SQIVND (reference sequence). CDR3 nucleotides: TGTGCCAGTAGTCCTAGTGTGTCCGGGATCGGAAACACCATATATTTT. As protein: CASSPSVSGIGNTIYF.

V is TRBV9 and J is TRBJ2-2, with 15 bases matching TRBD2. Looked up from germline, CDR1 is SGDLS and CDR2 is YYNGEE. The trim removed 0 bases at V and 4 bases at J, leaving 10 bases unmatched. CDR3 size: 20 residues. The CDR3 sequence is CASSVALGLAGGRGTGELFF. For the CDR3, the DNA is TGTGCCAGCAGCGTAGCCCTTGGACTAGCGGGGGGGCGAGGCACCGGGGAGCTGTTTTTT.

The chain links TRBV24-1 to TRBJ2-1; 7 positions agree with TRBD2. Unmatched junction bases numbered 17, after V lost 4 bases and J lost 15 bases. This CDR3 spans 15 amino acids. From germline, CDR1 is KGHDR and CDR2 SFDVKD. The DNA for the CDR3 is TGTGCCACCAGTGACCCCGCTGCCGGGACCGGGAGGCTGTTCTTC. It is translated as CATSDPAAGTGRLFF.

The gene calls are TRBV7-8 and TRBJ2-7; 7 bases match TRBD1. The J segment lost 2 bases and the V segment lost 5 bases, leaving 6 bases of the junction unmatched. The CDR3 runs 14 residues. From germline, CDR1 is SGHVS and CDR2 FQNEAQ. CDR3 in DNA: TGTGCCAGCAGCCCTACAGGGGCAGCCTACGAGCAGTACTTC. It yields the protein CASSPTGAAYEQYF.

This chain connects TRBV10-3 to TRBJ1-2; D is ambiguous. Germline assignment: CDR1 ENHRY and CDR2 SYGVKD. The CDR3 sequence is 16 residues long. Trimming stripped 2 bases from V and 6 bases from J, with 19 bases between. CDR3 bases: TGTGCCATCAGTGAGCCCGGGCGAGGGAATCGTCATGGCTACACCTTC. As protein: CAISEPGRGNRHGYTF.

The chain has TRBV6-6 and TRBJ1-1; 7 nucleotides align to TRBD1. Germline lookup yields CDR1 MNHNY and CDR2 SVGAGI (reference sequence). The ends lost 7 bases at V and 4 bases at J; junction bases unmatched: 9. This CDR3 has 14 residues. This chain's CDR3 is CASTQQGGVTEAFF. CDR3 DNA sequence: TGTGCCAGCACTCAACAAGGGGGCGTCACTGAAGCTTTCTTT.

This clone was seen just once. The gene calls are TRBV19 and TRBJ2-3, with unresolved D. The CDR3 totals 11 residues. In germline, CDR1 is LNHDA, CDR2 SQIVND (reference sequence). Trimming stripped 3 bases from V and 7 bases from J, with 5 bases between. In nucleotides, the CDR3 is TGTGCCAGTAGTATTCAGTATACGCAGTATTTT. As protein: CASSIQYTQYF.

The V and J genes are TRBV4-1 and TRBJ1-2; 7 bases fit TRBD1. Germline lookup yields CDR1 MGHRA and CDR2 YSYEKL. There are 14 residues in the CDR3. Trimming cost V 1 base and J 8 bases; bases outside gene matches: 7. The CDR3 DNA is TGCGCCAGCAGCCAAGGACAGGGTTCAGACGGCTACACCTTC. The encoded protein is CASSQGQGSDGYTF.

This clone was detected only once. The J gene is TRBJ2-3, the V gene TRBV12-3 or TRBV12-4; D remains ambiguous. This CDR3 region has 12 residues. The CDR3 here is CACRDGTDTQYF. CDR3 DNA: TGTGCATGCCGCGATGGCACAGATACGCAGTATTTT.

There are a few counts of this clone. V usage is TRBV4-1 and J usage is TRBJ2-2; 7 bases align to TRBD2. Germline trimming cut 5 bases from V and 9 bases from J; bases unmatched to any gene: 3. CDR1 is MGHRA and CDR2 is YSYEKL in the germline V gene. The CDR3 loop spans 12 amino acids. CDR3 sequence: CASSSGGRELFF. The DNA for the CDR3 is TGCGCCAGCAGCTCGGGAGGCCGGGAGCTGTTTTTT.

The rearrangement links TRBV4-3 to TRBJ2-1, with D perhaps TRBD2 (6 bases). Trimming removed 1 base at V and 9 bases at J, with 19 bases between. CDR3 size: 16 residues. Germline loops: CDR1 LGHNA, CDR2 YSLEER. CDR3 in amino acids: CASSQAQGAGGGEQFF. DNA for the CDR3: TGCGCCAGCAGCCAAGCGCAGGGAGCGGGCGGCGGTGAGCAGTTCTTC.

The chain joins TRBV7-2 to TRBJ1-1, with D tentatively TRBD1 (6 bases). V was clipped by 4 bases and J by 0 bases, with 9 bases between them. Germline V CDR1 and CDR2: SGHTA, FQGNSA. The CDR3 runs to 14 residues. The CDR3 here is CASSSQGLNTEAFF. The DNA for the CDR3 is TGTGCCAGCAGCTCCCAGGGGTTGAACACTGAAGCTTTCTTT.

The chain uses TRBV5-6 and TRBJ2-5, with 8 positions matching TRBD2. Trimming removed 0 bases from V and 0 bases from J; junction bases left unmatched: 7. The CDR3 runs 17 residues. Germline V gene sequence: CDR1 SGHDT, CDR2 YYEEEE. As DNA, the CDR3 is TGTGCCAGCAGCTTGGGGTGGGAGCGGGGGAACCAAGAGACCCAGTACTTC. This sequence encodes CASSLGWERGNQETQYF.

In its sample, this clone was seen a few times. This rearrangement joins TRBV6-2 or TRBV6-3 to TRBJ2-2; weak D call: TRBD2 (5 bases). The germline V and J ends were trimmed by 1 base and 0 bases, with 9 bases remaining between them. Germline lookup yields CDR1 MNHEY and CDR2 SVGEGT. The CDR3 spans 16 residues. For the CDR3, the DNA is TGTGCCAGCAGTTACTTTATAGCGACGAACACCGGGGAGCTGTTTTTT. As protein: CASSYFIATNTGELFF.

V is TRBV6-6 and J is TRBJ1-1, with D tentatively TRBD1 (5 bases). CDR1 is MNHNY, CDR2 SVGAGI, per germline (reference sequence). Trimming took off 8 bases at V and 5 bases at J, with 18 bases between the two ends. This CDR3 is 14 amino acids long. CDR3 amino acids: CASCQQGGRTEAFF. In DNA form, the CDR3 reads TGTGCCAGCTGCCAGCAGGGTGGAAGAACTGAAGCTTTCTTT.

The genes are TRBV3-1 (or the pseudogene TRBV3-2) and TRBJ2-7, with D unresolved. V was pared by 10 bases and J by 3 bases, with 13 bases between. The CDR3 is 12 residues long. From germline, CDR1 is LGHDT and CDR2 YNNKEL (reference sequence). CDR3 region: CAIPPTIYEQYF. In nucleotides, the CDR3 is TGTGCCATCCCACCAACTATCTACGAGCAGTACTTC.

As DNA, the CDR3 is TGTGCCAGCAGCCCCGGACTTACCTCCTACGTTGGCGAGCAGTACTTC. This translates into CASSPGLTSYVGEQYF. The chain uses TRBV11-3 and TRBJ2-7, with a possible D match to TRBD2 (5 bases). V was trimmed by 5 bases and J by 6 bases, leaving 23 bases between them. The length of the CDR3 is 16 residues. Germline V CDR1 and CDR2: SGHNT, YENEEA.

The rearrangement links TRBV5-1 to TRBJ1-3; tentative D call: TRBD1 (5 bases). Trimming removed 8 bases at V and 0 bases at J, with 12 bases between. CDR3 length: 14 residues. Germline V gives CDR1 SGHRS, CDR2 YFSETQ. CDR3 in DNA: TGCGCCAGTCAAAGGGGTTCCTCTGGAAACACCATATATTTT. This sequence encodes CASQRGSSGNTIYF.

The chain combines TRBV27 with TRBJ2-3, with TRBD2 matching 9 bases. The CDR3 runs 16 residues. J was trimmed by 5 bases and V by 1 base; bases with no gene match: 7. Germline assignment: CDR1 MNHEY and CDR2 SMNVEV (reference sequence). The CDR3 region is CASSLLLAGALDTQYF. The CDR3, as DNA: TGTGCCAGCAGTTTATTATTAGCGGGGGCGTTAGATACGCAGTATTTT.

The chain employs TRBV5-5 and TRBJ2-1; a possible D gene is TRBD1 (5 bases). CDR1 is SGHKS, CDR2 YYEKEE, per germline (reference sequence). V was cut by 0 bases and J by 0 bases, with 7 bases left in between. This CDR3 region has 15 residues. The CDR3 spells CASSLGGSSYNEQFF. The DNA of the CDR3 is TGTGCCAGCAGCTTGGGGGGCTCCTCCTACAATGAGCAGTTCTTC.

CDR3: CASSAHSGSGAHEQYF. In DNA, the CDR3 is TGTGCCAGCAGCGCTCATAGCGGGAGCGGGGCGCACGAGCAGTACTTC. The V call is TRBV9, the J call TRBJ2-7; 9 bases are a match to TRBD2. From germline, CDR1 is SGDLS and CDR2 YYNGEE. The trim removed 3 bases at V and 5 bases at J, leaving 12 bases unmatched. The CDR3 spans 16 residues.

The rearrangement links TRBV19 to TRBJ2-3; unclear D gene. The V gene's germline CDR1 is LNHDA and CDR2 SQIVND (reference sequence). CDR3 length: 14 amino acids. V lost 5 bases and J 6 bases, leaving 15 bases between the germline ends. CDR3 amino acids: CASSFGQPLDTQYF. The CDR3 nucleotides read TGTGCCAGTAGTTTTGGGCAGCCCCTCGATACGCAGTATTTT. Full variable domain (missing parts from reference TRBV19 and TRBJ2-3): DGGITQSPKYLFRKEGQNVTLSCEQNLNHDAMYWYRQDPGQGLRLIYYSQIVNDFQKGDIAEGYSVSREKKESFPLTVTSAQKNPTAFYLCASSFGQPLDTQYFGPGTRLTVL.